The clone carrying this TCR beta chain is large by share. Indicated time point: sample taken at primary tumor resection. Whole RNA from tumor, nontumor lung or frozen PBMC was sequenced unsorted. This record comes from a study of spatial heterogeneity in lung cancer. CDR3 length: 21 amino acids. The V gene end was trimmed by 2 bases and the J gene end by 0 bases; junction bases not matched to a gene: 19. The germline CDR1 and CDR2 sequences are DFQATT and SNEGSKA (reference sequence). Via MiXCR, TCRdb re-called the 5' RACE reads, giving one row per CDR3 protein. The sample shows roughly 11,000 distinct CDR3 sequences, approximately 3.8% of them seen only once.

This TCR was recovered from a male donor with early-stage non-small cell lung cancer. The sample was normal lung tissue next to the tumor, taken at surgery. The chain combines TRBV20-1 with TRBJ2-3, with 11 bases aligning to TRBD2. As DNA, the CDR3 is TGCAGTGCTAGATGGGGAGGTACCGGGACTAGCGGAGGGGGAAGCACAGATACGCAGTATTTT. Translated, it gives CSARWGGTGTSGGGSTDTQYF.